The 25 T cell receptor beta chains below come from one sample, sequenced in a study of control samples from healthy donors and cancer patients. Profiled with immunoSEQ multiplex PCR; TCRdb holds only in-frame clones, not every one. Of about 93,000 clones listed, about nine tenths are singletons. Sequenced sample: blood. Receptors were obtained from a woman in her 70s in good health.

The chain joins TRBV30 to TRBJ1-3; no clear D. The ends were cut back, 1 base at V and 0 bases at J, with 7 bases in the middle. Germline V gene sequence: CDR1 GTSNPN, CDR2 SVGIG (reference sequence). The CDR3 spans 14 residues. CDR3 loop: CAWSEANSGNTIYF. The CDR3 nucleotides read TGTGCCTGGAGTGAAGCGAACTCTGGAAACACCATATATTTT.

This chain uses TRBV6-5 with TRBJ1-1; D unresolved. V lost 4 bases and J lost 5, with 11 bases in between. This CDR3 spans 13 amino acids. CDR1 and CDR2 (germline): MNHEY, SVGAGI. Here the CDR3 DNA reads TGTGCCAGCAGTTCTCGAATCCTTACTGAAGCTTTCTTT. As protein: CASSSRILTEAFF.

V gene TRBV19 combines with J gene TRBJ1-5; tentative D call: TRBD1 (5 bases). Germline CDR1 is LNHDA and CDR2 is SQIVND (reference sequence). Trimming stripped 6 bases from V and 3 bases from J, with 12 bases between. This CDR3 has 14 amino acids. The CDR3 DNA follows: TGTGCCAGTAGATCCGGGGACCTCAATCAGCCCCAGCATTTT. This encodes CASRSGDLNQPQHF. The full variable domain, rest sourced from reference TRBV19 and TRBJ1-5, is DGGITQSPKYLFRKEGQNVTLSCEQNLNHDAMYWYRQDPGQGLRLIYYSQIVNDFQKGDIAEGYSVSREKKESFPLTVTSAQKNPTAFYLCASRSGDLNQPQHFGDGTRLSIL.

This clone occurred a few times. The J gene is TRBJ2-7, the V gene TRBV18; D might be TRBD1 or TRBD2, each matching 5 bases. This CDR3 region has 14 residues. CDR1 and CDR2 from the germline V gene are KGHSH and LQKENI. The V end was cut by 3 bases, the J end by 5 bases, with 14 bases between. The CDR3 DNA is TGTGCCAGCTCACCGGGGATGGGGACCCACGAGCAGTACTTC. It yields the protein CASSPGMGTHEQYF. Together with reference TRBV18 and TRBJ2-7, the CDR3 gives the full variable domain: NAGVMQNPRHLVRRRGQEARLRCSPMKGHSHVYWYRQLPEEGLKFMVYLQKENIIDESGMPKERFSAEFPKEGPSILRIQQVVRGDSAAYFCASSPGMGTHEQYFGPGTRLTVT.

The genes are TRBV3-1 (or the pseudogene TRBV3-2) and TRBJ2-5; 9 nucleotides match TRBD2. Germline assignment: CDR1 LGHDT and CDR2 YNNKEL (reference sequence). The CDR3 runs 22 residues. V shed 0 bases and J 2 bases; nucleotides not matched to a gene: 22. In DNA form, the CDR3 reads TGTGCCAGCAGCCAAGATAGTATGGGTAGCGGGGGACTCCTCTACTTTCAAGAGACCCAGTACTTC. It translates to CASSQDSMGSGGLLYFQETQYF.

This chain uses TRBV28 with TRBJ2-7, with 8 bases fitting TRBD2. With V trimmed by 6 bases and J by 0 bases, 10 bases remained unmatched. The germline CDR1 and CDR2 sequences are MDHEN and SYDVKM. This CDR3 region has 16 residues. In DNA, the CDR3 is TGTGCCAGCAGGGAATTTAGCGGGAAAGCCTCCTACGAGCAGTACTTC. Its protein is CASREFSGKASYEQYF.

V and J are TRBV5-4 and TRBJ1-6; a weak D match, TRBD1 (5 bases). CDR1 is SGHNT, CDR2 YYREEE, per germline (reference sequence). The CDR3 is 15 amino acids. Between the trimmed V and J ends, which lost 3 bases and 7 bases, there was a span of 14 bases. The CDR3 loop is CASSWGGVQNSPLHF. For the CDR3, the DNA is TGTGCCAGCAGCTGGGGGGGGGTTCAAAATTCACCCCTCCACTTT.

The chain is built from TRBV3-1 (or the pseudogene TRBV3-2) and TRBJ2-2; D is ambiguous. The V gene's germline CDR1 is LGHDT and CDR2 YNNKEL (reference sequence). This CDR3 is built from 12 residues. V shed 6 bases and J shed 5 bases, with 7 bases lying between them. In DNA, the CDR3 is TGTGCCAGCAGGTACGAAACCGGGGAGCTGTTTTTT. Translation: CASRYETGELFF.

J is TRBJ2-5 and V is TRBV18, with D possibly matching TRBD1 (5 bases). The germline V gene encodes CDR1 KGHSH and CDR2 LQKENI. Trimming took off 2 bases at V and 1 base at J, with 11 bases between the two ends. CDR3 length: 15 amino acids. The CDR3 loop is CASSPAGNIQETQYF. CDR3 sequence (DNA): TGTGCCAGCTCACCAGCAGGGAATATCCAAGAGACCCAGTACTTC.

This chain connects TRBV7-6 to TRBJ2-3, with 13 bases fitting TRBD2. Trimming took 1 base from V and 5 from J; bases not matched to a gene: 6. This CDR3 region has 17 residues. Germline V gene data show CDR1 as SGHVS and CDR2 as FNYEAQ. The CDR3 spells CASSLGTSGGSEDTQYF. As DNA, the CDR3 is TGTGCCAGCAGCTTAGGGACTAGCGGGGGCTCCGAAGATACGCAGTATTTT.

In DNA, the CDR3 is TGCGCCAGCAGCTATGGACAGGGGACCAATGAGCAGTTCTTC. It is translated as CASSYGQGTNEQFF. V and J are TRBV5-1 and TRBJ2-1; TRBD1 aligns across 9 bases. The V and J ends lost 3 bases and 6 bases, in that order; junction bases with no gene match: 4. CDR3 length: 14 residues. Looked up from germline, CDR1 is SGHRS and CDR2 is YFSETQ.

V usage is TRBV25-1 and J usage is TRBJ1-1; weak D call: TRBD1 (6 bases). The germline V gene has CDR1 MGHDK and CDR2 SYGVNS. The CDR3 spans 13 residues. Deletions cut 6 bases from V and 4 bases from J, with 12 bases between. CDR3 coding DNA: TGTGCCAGCAGGCCCTCCAGGGGCACTGAAGCTTTCTTT. Protein sequence: CASRPSRGTEAFF.

In regard to this clone: The sample holds other DNA sequences that translate to the same CDR3. The CDR3 nucleotides are TGTGCCAGCAGCTCTTCCTACGAGCAGTACTTC. Its protein product is CASSSSYEQYF. The chain recombines TRBV11-2 with TRBJ2-7; D unclear. V was clipped by 4 bases and J by 1 base, with 2 bases between them. The CDR3 totals 11 residues. Germline V CDR1 and CDR2: SGHAT, FQNNGV. Looking up the rest from reference TRBV11-2 and TRBJ2-7 gives the full variable domain: EAGVAQSPRYKIIEKRQSVAFWCNPISGHATLYWYQQILGQGPKLLIQFQNNGVVDDSQLPKDRFSAERLKGVDSTLKIQPAKLEDSAVYLCASSSSYEQYFGPGTRLTVT.

V gene TRBV5-5 combines with J gene TRBJ2-5; 10 bases are a match to TRBD2. Germline loops: CDR1 SGHKS, CDR2 YYEKEE (reference sequence). CDR3 length: 13 amino acids. Trimming took 2 bases from V and 5 from J; bases not matched to a gene: 0. The CDR3 protein is CASSLAGGETQYF. The CDR3 coding sequence is TGTGCCAGCAGCTTAGCGGGGGGGGAGACCCAGTACTTC. The full variable domain, with the rest looked up from reference TRBV5-5 and TRBJ2-5, is DAGVTQSPTHLIKTRGQQVTLRCSPISGHKSVSWYQQVLGQGPQFIFQYYEKEERGRGNFPDRFSARQFPNYSSELNVNALLLGDSALYLCASSLAGGETQYFGPGTRLLVL.

The V and J genes are TRBV7-8 and TRBJ2-6; a weak D match, TRBD1 (6 bases). The germline V gene encodes CDR1 SGHVS and CDR2 FQNEAQ. V dropped 5 bases and J dropped 1 base, with 9 bases sitting between them. This CDR3 contains 15 residues. CDR3 loop: CASSKQGSGANVLTF. The CDR3 DNA reads as TGTGCCAGCAGCAAACAGGGTTCTGGGGCCAACGTCCTGACTTTC.

The J gene is TRBJ2-1, the V gene TRBV9; D is ambiguous. There are 14 residues in the CDR3. Trimming took 0 bases from V and 3 from J, leaving 7 bases between them. From germline, CDR1 is SGDLS and CDR2 YYNGEE. The CDR3 DNA follows: TGTGCCAGCAGCGTAGGAAGGGACTACAATGAGCAGTTCTTC. This translates into CASSVGRDYNEQFF.

The chain couples TRBV2 to TRBJ2-3, with D hard to call. This CDR3 comprises 12 residues. Germline V gene data show CDR1 as SNHLY and CDR2 as FYNNEI. The ends were cut back, 6 bases at V and 6 bases at J, with 10 bases in the middle. The CDR3 region is CASSATSDTQYF. CDR3 coding DNA: TGTGCCAGCAGCGCAACTTCGGATACGCAGTATTTT. Complete variable domain (other parts from reference TRBV2 and TRBJ2-3): EPEVTQTPSHQVTQMGQEVILRCVPISNHLYFYWYRQILGQKVEFLVSFYNNEISEKSEIFDDQFSVERPDGSNFTLKIRSTKLEDSAMYFCASSATSDTQYFGPGTRLTVL.

The chain carries TRBV20-1 and TRBJ1-2; D not resolved. The CDR3 loop spans 11 amino acids. Trimming removed 3 bases from V and 4 bases from J, with 6 bases in between. Germline values: CDR1 DFQATT, CDR2 SNEGSKA (reference sequence). CDR3 in DNA: TGCAGTGCTAGGACGGGCTATGGCTACACCTTC. Translated: CSARTGYGYTF.

The chain couples TRBV4-2 to TRBJ2-5; a weak D match, TRBD2 (5 bases). Trimming shortened V by 0 bases and J by 1 base, and 9 bases separated the two germline ends. In germline, CDR1 is LGHNA, CDR2 YNFKEQ. The CDR3 has 15 amino acids. The CDR3 nucleotides read TGTGCCAGCAGCCAAGATGGAGCGGTCCAAGAGACCCAGTACTTC. Translation: CASSQDGAVQETQYF.

The chain has TRBV5-1 and TRBJ2-6, with D unclear. This CDR3 spans 16 amino acids. V shed 0 bases and J shed 0 bases, with 7 bases lying between them. CDR1 and CDR2 from the germline V gene are SGHRS and YFSETQ. This CDR3 reads CASSLVDGSGANVLTF. The DNA for the CDR3 is TGCGCCAGCAGCTTGGTTGACGGCTCTGGGGCCAACGTCCTGACTTTC.

The chain joins TRBV7-8 to TRBJ1-2; 7 nucleotides align to TRBD1. Germline CDR1 and CDR2: SGHVS and FQNEAQ. The CDR3 sequence is 15 residues long. V lost 4 bases to trimming and J lost 3 bases; unmatched junction nucleotides: 8. The chain's CDR3 is CASSSRGGLDYGYTF. Here the CDR3 DNA reads TGTGCCAGCAGCTCGAGAGGGGGCCTGGACTATGGCTACACCTTC. The full variable domain, rest sourced from reference TRBV7-8 and TRBJ1-2, is GAGVSQSPRYKVAKRGQDVALRCDPISGHVSLFWYQQALGQGPEFLTYFQNEAQLDKSGLPSDRFFAERPEGSVSTLKIQRTQQEDSAVYLCASSSRGGLDYGYTFGSGTRLTVV.

CDR3 sequence reads: CATPQPSYNEQFF. The DNA of the CDR3 is TGTGCCACCCCCCAACCATCCTACAATGAGCAGTTCTTC. The chain couples TRBV10-3 to TRBJ2-1; D is unresolved. Germline CDR1 is ENHRY and CDR2 is SYGVKD. The CDR3 has 13 residues. The V end was cut by 10 bases, the J end by 1 base, with 11 bases between.

V usage is TRBV12-3 or TRBV12-4 and J usage is TRBJ2-7; no clear D gene. With 2 bases removed from V and 5 bases from J, the gap between germline ends came to 10 bases. The CDR3 runs 13 residues. This CDR3 is CASSLKQGHEQYF. CDR3 coding DNA: TGTGCCAGCAGTTTAAAGCAAGGTCACGAGCAGTACTTC.

The V gene is TRBV5-3, the J gene TRBJ1-2; D might be TRBD1 (5 bases). TRBV5-3 is an open reading frame, and its role is uncertain. The V and J ends lost 4 bases and 3 bases respectively, with 19 bases between them. The CDR3 has 16 residues. The CDR3 sequence is CARSGRGTLGHYGYTF. The CDR3, as DNA: TGTGCCAGAAGCGGACGGGGGACCTTAGGGCACTATGGCTACACCTTC.

The rearrangement uses TRBV18 and TRBJ2-1; D not resolved. Trimming took 3 bases from V and 8 from J, leaving 8 bases between them. CDR3 size: 12 residues. The V gene's germline CDR1 is KGHSH and CDR2 LQKENI. CDR3 amino acids: CASSPQGDEQFF. The DNA of the CDR3 is TGTGCCAGCTCACCGCAAGGAGATGAGCAGTTCTTC.